This T cell receptor (beta chain) was sequenced in a study of graft-versus-host responses after intestinal transplantation. Study-wide background: Transplants were multivisceral, liver-intestinal, or isolated intestinal.

Overall study results and limits: In patients with graft-donor T cell macrochimerism, allograft graft-versus-host to host-versus-graft clonal ratios were high. GvH clone levels peaked in circulation, and this peak was associated with early post-transplant HvG declines. Some GvH clones appeared in ileal mucosa or blood before recipient bone marrow.

CDR3 length: 15 amino acids. In germline, CDR1 is MNHEY, CDR2 SMNVEV (reference sequence). The germline V and J ends were trimmed by 5 bases and 7 bases, with 18 bases remaining between them. Regarding this clone: Its antigen remains unidentified.

The repertoire was sequenced with immunoSEQ multiplex PCR; TCRdb's copy has only in-frame clones and lacks some. The table lists nearly 95,000 clones, 90% to 95% of them singletons. The source was unstimulated CD8+ T cells sorted from spleen or lymph node cells, collected before intestinal transplant. The receptor was derived from a human donor who received an intestinal transplant. The chain couples TRBV27 to TRBJ1-5; a possible D gene is TRBD1 (6 bases). CDR3 DNA sequence: TGTGCCAGCAGTGTCACAGGGTCCCCTAGGCAGCCCCAGCATTTT. This sequence encodes CASSVTGSPRQPQHF.